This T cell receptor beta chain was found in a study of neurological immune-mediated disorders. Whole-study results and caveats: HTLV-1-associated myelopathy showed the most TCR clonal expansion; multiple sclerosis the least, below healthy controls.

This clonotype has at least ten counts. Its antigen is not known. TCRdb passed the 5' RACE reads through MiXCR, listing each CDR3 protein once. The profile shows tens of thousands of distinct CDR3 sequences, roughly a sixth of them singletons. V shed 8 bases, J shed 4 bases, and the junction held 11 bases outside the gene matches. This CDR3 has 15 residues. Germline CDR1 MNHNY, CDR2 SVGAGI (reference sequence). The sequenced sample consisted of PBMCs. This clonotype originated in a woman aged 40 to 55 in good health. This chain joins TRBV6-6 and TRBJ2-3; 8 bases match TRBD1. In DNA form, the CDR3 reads TGTGCCAGCTCAGAACGGACAGGGTTCGCAGATACGCAGTATTTT. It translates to CASSERTGFADTQYF.